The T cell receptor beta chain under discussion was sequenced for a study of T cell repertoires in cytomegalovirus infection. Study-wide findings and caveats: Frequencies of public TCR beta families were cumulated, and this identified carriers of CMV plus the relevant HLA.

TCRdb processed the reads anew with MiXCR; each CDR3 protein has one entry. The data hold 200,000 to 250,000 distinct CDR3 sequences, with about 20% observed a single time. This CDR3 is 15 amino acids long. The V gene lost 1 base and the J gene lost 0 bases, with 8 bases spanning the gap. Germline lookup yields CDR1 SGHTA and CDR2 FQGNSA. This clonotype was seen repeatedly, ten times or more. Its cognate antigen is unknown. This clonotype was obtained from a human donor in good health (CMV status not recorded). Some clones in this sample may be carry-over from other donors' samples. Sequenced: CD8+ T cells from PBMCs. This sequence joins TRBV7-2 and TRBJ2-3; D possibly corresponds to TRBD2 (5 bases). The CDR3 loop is CASSLGLASTDTQYF. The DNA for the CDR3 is TGTGCCAGCAGCTTAGGGCTAGCTAGCACAGATACGCAGTATTTT. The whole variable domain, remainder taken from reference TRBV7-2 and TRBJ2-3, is GAGVSQSPSNKVTEKGKDVELRCDPISGHTALYWYRQSLGQGLEFLIYFQGNSAPDKSGLPSDRFSAERTGGSVSTLTIQRTQQEDSAVYLCASSLGLASTDTQYFGPGTRLTVL.